A selection of T cell receptor beta chains follows, all from one sample in a study of blood T cell repertoires in COVID-19. Produced via immunoSEQ multiplex PCR; TCRdb's table is partial and in-frame only. The sample contains some 270,000 clones, 90% of which appear only once. Material for sequencing was peripheral blood. The receptors derive from a woman aged 60-70 years with COVID-19, enrolled during active disease. The CDR3 runs from the conserved cysteine through the conserved F or W. Fields, in order: J gene, V gene, clone size, D gene, CDR3 DNA, CDR3 protein. A D gene is named only where the DNA matches it firmly. Expanded clones get a size class; other rows say once, few or many, or leave the size out.

TRBJ1-1 | TRBV7-9 | NA | NA | TGTGCCAGCAGCCCTCCAGGATTAGGGGACACTGAAGCTTTCTTT | CASSPPGLGDTEAFF
TRBJ1-3 | TRBV15 | NA | NA | TGTGCCACCAGCAGAGATCGGGGAGGGGAAAGCACCATATATTTT | CATSRDRGGESTIYF
TRBJ2-1 | TRBV18 | NA | NA | TGTGCCAGCTCACCACCGAGGCCGGGACTGAACAATGAGCAGTTCTTC | CASSPPRPGLNNEQFF
TRBJ1-2 | TRBV10-3 | NA | NA | TGTGCCATCAGTGAGTCTAGAGGTTATGGCTACACCTTC | CAISESRGYGYTF
TRBJ1-1 | TRBV2 | NA | NA | TGTGCCAGCAGTCCCTCAGGAGGAGCTTTCTTT | CASSPSGGAFF
TRBJ1-3 | TRBV16 | NA | TRBD1 | TGTGCCAGCAGCCAAAAAGACAGGGTCTCTGGAAACACCATATATTTT | CASSQKDRVSGNTIYF
TRBJ2-1 | TRBV6-6 | NA | NA | TGTGCCAGCAGACCACATCTCTCCTCCTACAATGAGCAGTTCTTC | CASRPHLSSYNEQFF
TRBJ1-1 | TRBV11-2 | NA | NA | TGTGCCAGCGAAGTACCGCCCAGGGGAGGGCTCACTGAAGCTTTCTTT | CASEVPPRGGLTEAFF
TRBJ1-1 | TRBV27 | NA | TRBD1 | TGTGCCAGCAAGGGACAGGGAGGAATCACTGAAGCTTTCTTT | CASKGQGGITEAFF
TRBJ1-2 | TRBV7-2 | NA | TRBD1 | TGTGCCAGCAGCCCACTGGGACAGAGCTATGGCTACACCTTC | CASSPLGQSYGYTF
TRBJ2-5 | TRBV25-1 | NA | TRBD1 | TGTGCCAGCAGGACAGGGGGATGGGAGACCCAGTACTTC | CASRTGGWETQYF
TRBJ1-2 | TRBV18 | NA | TRBD1 | TGTGCCAGCTCACCAGACAGGGGAGCCTCTGGCTACACCTTC | CASSPDRGASGYTF
TRBJ1-3 | TRBV12-3/TRBV12-4 | NA | NA | TGTGCCAGCAGTTTTCGCAGGGGCACCATATATTTT | CASSFRRGTIYF
TRBJ1-2 | TRBV7-2 | NA | NA | TGTGCCAGCAGCTTGGACTCCGGGAGTGAGGGCTACACCTTC | CASSLDSGSEGYTF
TRBJ1-2 | TRBV30 | NA | NA | TGTGCCTGGAGTGTATATCGTTATGGCTACACCTTC | CAWSVYRYGYTF
TRBJ2-7 | TRBV2 | NA | TRBD1 | TGTGCCACTCAGAAAGAGACAGGGTGGCAGGGCGAGCAGTACTTC | CATQKETGWQGEQYF
TRBJ1-1 | TRBV28 | NA | TRBD1 | TGTGCCAGCAGTCCCGGGACAGGGGGCGCAGAAGCTTTCTTT | CASSPGTGGAEAFF
TRBJ2-3 | TRBV9 | NA | NA | TGTGCCAGCAGCGTTGCTAGCTTTAGCACAGATACGCAGTATTTT | CASSVASFSTDTQYF
TRBJ2-1 | TRBV6-5 | NA | TRBD1 | TGTGCCAGCAGTTATGTGACAGGGGCAGGGAATGAGCAGTTCTTC | CASSYVTGAGNEQFF
TRBJ1-2 | TRBV30 | NA | NA | TGTGCCTGCACGGTAGCGCTATTCCGCGGTGGCTACACCTTC | CACTVALFRGGYTF
TRBJ1-2 | TRBV6-2/TRBV6-3 | NA | NA | TGTGCCAGCAGTAACAACCTAAGGAGTGGCTGGGGCAACGGTCGCTATGGCTACACCTTC | CASSNNLRSGWGNGRYGYTF
TRBJ1-2 | TRBV7-9 | NA | NA | TGTGCCAGCGCTACTACAGGAGACCTGGGCTACACCTTC | CASATTGDLGYTF
TRBJ1-2 | TRBV6-5 | NA | TRBD1 | TGTGCCAGCAGTTTTCAGGGGGGTGGCTACACCTTC | CASSFQGGGYTF
TRBJ2-7 | TRBV5-1 | few | TRBD1 | TGCGCCAGCAGCGGGGACAGCTCCTACGAGCAGTACTTC | CASSGDSSYEQYF
TRBJ2-1 | TRBV6-6 | NA | TRBD1 | TGTGCCAGCACCTTAGACAGGGACAATGAGCAGTTCTTC | CASTLDRDNEQFF
TRBJ2-5 | TRBV2 | NA | NA | TGTGCCAGCGCAGCGGAGGGGTCCGCCAGCAGGGAGACCCAGTACTTC | CASAAEGSASRETQYF
TRBJ1-2 | TRBV2 | NA | NA | TGTGCCAGCAGTGAATGGACAGAAGACTATGGCTACACCTTC | CASSEWTEDYGYTF
TRBJ1-4 | TRBV5-5 | NA | NA | TGTGCCAGCAGCTTGCCACGGGATGAAAAACTGTTTTTT | CASSLPRDEKLFF
TRBJ2-5 | TRBV3-1/TRBV3-2 | NA | NA | TGTGCCAGCAGCCAAGATCTCGGGGTGGGGCAAGAGACCCAGTACTTC | CASSQDLGVGQETQYF
TRBJ2-3 | TRBV5-6 | NA | NA | TGTGCCAGCAGCTTGGACATTAGCACAGATACGCAGTATTTT | CASSLDISTDTQYF
TRBJ1-2 | TRBV20-1 | NA | NA | TGCAGTGCTTGGGGGGGTTATGGCTACACCTTC | CSAWGGYGYTF
TRBJ1-5 | TRBV19 | NA | NA | TGTGCCAGTAGTATAGAAGCAGGGGTCCATAGCAATCAGCCCCAGCATTTT | CASSIEAGVHSNQPQHF
TRBJ1-2 | TRBV3-1/TRBV3-2 | once | NA | TGTGCCAGCAGCCAAGGATACGACAGGTATGGCTACACCTTC | CASSQGYDRYGYTF
TRBJ1-4 | TRBV6-2/TRBV6-3 | NA | TRBD1 | TGTGCCAGCAGTTACGGCACAGGGGCCGGTGAAAAACTGTTTTTT | CASSYGTGAGEKLFF
TRBJ1-1 | TRBV7-2 | NA | NA | TGTGCCAGCAGCTTAAACAGGAACACTGAAGCTTTCTTT | CASSLNRNTEAFF
TRBJ1-5 | TRBV5-6 | NA | TRBD1 | TGTGCCAGCAGCTTCGGGACAGGGGGCCTTCAGCCCCAGCATTTT | CASSFGTGGLQPQHF
TRBJ1-2 | TRBV9 | NA | NA | TGTGCCAGCAGCGTAGGTCCTTATGGCTACACCTTC | CASSVGPYGYTF
TRBJ2-1 | TRBV19 | NA | NA | TGTGCCAGTAGTATCGGGAGCTCCTACAATGAGCAGTTCTTC | CASSIGSSYNEQFF
TRBJ1-6 | TRBV7-2 | NA | TRBD1 | TGTGCCAGCAGCTCACGGACAGGGGGGAATTCACCCCTCCACTTT | CASSSRTGGNSPLHF
TRBJ1-1 | TRBV5-1 | few | NA | TGCGCCAGCAGCCAAACCGGGGGGCTCAACACTGAAGCTTTCTTT | CASSQTGGLNTEAFF
TRBJ2-7 | TRBV4-3 | NA | NA | TGCGCCAGCAGCCAAGAGGGGGCGGGCGGGTACGAGCAGTACTTC | CASSQEGAGGYEQYF
TRBJ1-5 | TRBV5-6 | NA | NA | TGTGCCAGCAGCAACCGGGATCATCAGCCCCAGCATTTT | CASSNRDHQPQHF
TRBJ1-4 | TRBV6-2/TRBV6-3 | NA | TRBD1 | TGTGCCAGCAGTGCCGACAGGGCTGCAACTAATGAAAAACTGTTTTTT | CASSADRAATNEKLFF
TRBJ1-5 | TRBV6-1 | NA | NA | TGTGCCAGCAGTGCTCAACAGGGTATCGGCAATCAGCCCCAGCATTTT | CASSAQQGIGNQPQHF
TRBJ2-1 | TRBV7-9 | NA | NA | TGTGCCAGCAGCTTGGGGGCGCTCGGCTCCTACAATGAGCAGTTCTTC | CASSLGALGSYNEQFF
TRBJ1-1 | TRBV5-1 | NA | NA | TGCGCCAGCAGTTCCGGGGTGGGGGCGCCCACTGAAGCTTTCTTT | CASSSGVGAPTEAFF
TRBJ1-1 | TRBV27 | NA | NA | TGTGCCAGCAGACTGAGGCGGATGAACACTGAAGCTTTCTTT | CASRLRRMNTEAFF
TRBJ2-7 | TRBV4-1 | few | NA | TGCGCCAGCAGCCACGACAGCTACGAGCAGTACTTC | CASSHDSYEQYF
TRBJ1-5 | TRBV19 | NA | NA | TGTGCCACCTCGCGAAGCCCCAATCAGCCCCAGCATTTT | CATSRSPNQPQHF
TRBJ1-3 | TRBV7-9 | few | NA | TGTGCCAGCAGCCCACAGGGAAACACCATATATTTT | CASSPQGNTIYF
TRBJ2-3 | TRBV28 | once | TRBD2 | TGTGCCAGCAGTTTGTACGCGGGGGGATACACAGATACGCAGTATTTT | CASSLYAGGYTDTQYF
TRBJ2-1 | TRBV5-1 | once | TRBD1 | TGCGCCAGCAGCATGACAGGGGGCAATGAGCAGTTCTTC | CASSMTGGNEQFF
TRBJ2-1 | TRBV5-1 | NA | NA | TGCGCCAGCAGCTTGGTGGCGGGGGACATCTCCAATGAGCAGTTCTTC | CASSLVAGDISNEQFF
TRBJ1-1 | TRBV2 | NA | NA | TGTGCCAGCAGTGAAAGGAGAAACACTGAAGCTTTCTTT | CASSERRNTEAFF
TRBJ2-7 | TRBV5-6 | NA | NA | TGTGCCAGCAGCTTGTTACAGGGAACCTACGAGCAGTACTTC | CASSLLQGTYEQYF
TRBJ1-6 | TRBV27 | NA | NA | TGTGCCAGCACTAGCCTAGTTAATTCACCCCTCCACTTT | CASTSLVNSPLHF
TRBJ1-2 | TRBV19 | NA | NA | TGTGCCAGTAGATTCGGACAGTTAAACTATGGCTACACCTTC | CASRFGQLNYGYTF
TRBJ2-3 | TRBV19 | NA | TRBD2 | TGTGCCAGTAGTATAGGGTTACTAGCGGGGAGCACAGATACGCAGTATTTT | CASSIGLLAGSTDTQYF
TRBJ1-1 | TRBV30 | NA | NA | TGTGCCTGGGTTAGGCAGGTGAACACTGAAGCTTTCTTT | CAWVRQVNTEAFF
TRBJ2-2 | TRBV24-1 | once | TRBD1 | TGTGCCACCACTCCGAGCGTAGACAGGGTGGGAACCGGGGAGCTGTTTTTT | CATTPSVDRVGTGELFF